The clone carrying this T cell receptor beta chain was picked up many times. Deletions cut 5 bases from V and 4 bases from J, with 8 bases between. CDR1 and CDR2 from the germline V gene are MGHDK and SYGVNS. This CDR3 has 13 residues. This entry is derived from a study of Graves' ophthalmopathy and Graves' hyperthyroidism. Researchers took RNA transcripts and amplified TCR beta CDR3 regions from them. Investigators did first-round RT-PCR with HTBI primers, then second-round multiplex PCR. TCRdb ran MiXCR on the multiplex PCR reads and lists one entry per CDR3 protein. The table has 600,000 to 950,000 distinct CDR3 sequences, around 40% seen once; the top ten hold less than 55%. Certain patients, namely those with other autoimmune diseases, uncontrolled infections, pregnancy or lactation, were excluded.

The source of this sequence is an adult man with Graves' ophthalmopathy. The sample was peripheral blood. The genes are TRBV25-1 and TRBJ2-2, with no clear D. The CDR3 is CASSYSSTGELFF. The CDR3 DNA is TGTGCCAGCAGTTACTCTAGCACCGGGGAGCTGTTTTTT. The variable domain in full, completed from reference TRBV25-1 and TRBJ2-2, reads EADIYQTPRYLVIGTGKKITLECSQTMGHDKMYWYQQDPGMELHLIHYSYGVNSTEKGDLSSESTVSRIRTEHFPLTLESARPSHTSQYLCASSYSSTGELFFGEGSRLTVL.